The T cell receptor beta chain described here comes from a study of blood T cells in healthy people across ages. Study background: Roughly one uniquely barcoded beta molecule per two T cells was captured. Study-wide points: Among T cells, TCR beta diversity per million cells dropped roughly linearly as age rose.

Then a second PCR, running about 7 to 11 cycles, was carried out with a sample-barcoded 5' primer and a J-beta primer mix. TCRdb re-analysed the 5' RACE reads in MiXCR, keeping a single row per CDR3 protein. The sample has around 1,500,000 distinct CDR3 sequences, 28% seen once. The CDR3 consists of 17 residues. V was clipped by 0 bases and J by 2 bases; unmatched bases: 6. Germline values: CDR1 ENHRY, CDR2 SYGVKD. This clonotype was observed a handful of times. Its antigen is not known. This chain joins TRBV10-3 and TRBJ2-3; 9 nucleotides line up with TRBD2. This receptor was taken from a woman in her twenties or thirties in good health. The sequenced material came from blood. CDR3 nucleotides: TGTGCCATCAGTGAGTCGTCTAGCGGGGAGTTCACAGATACGCAGTATTTT. It encodes CAISESSSGEFTDTQYF.